The rows below give T cell receptor beta chains drawn from one sample of a study of cytomegalovirus exposure and HLA in healthy donors. Repertoires were generated with immunoSEQ multiplex PCR, while TCRdb's copy carries only in-frame clones and drops some. The sample lists roughly 170,000 clones, roughly four fifths occurring once. The sequencing input was PBMCs. The source is a female donor in good health and CMV-seronegative. CDR3s include the opening cysteine and the closing phenylalanine or tryptophan. Each record gives: CDR3 protein, J gene, CDR3 length, D gene, V gene. A D gene is named only where the DNA matches it firmly.

CDR3aa: CASSQTSGAEDTQYF
j_gene: TRBJ2-3
len: 15
d_gene: TRBD2
v_gene: TRBV4-2

CDR3aa: CAISPTGVDGYTF
j_gene: TRBJ1-2
len: 13
d_gene: TRBD1
v_gene: TRBV10-3

CDR3aa: CSVSQGAGTEAFF
j_gene: TRBJ1-1
len: 13
d_gene: TRBD1
v_gene: TRBV29-1

CDR3aa: CASTLDRGTGELFF
j_gene: TRBJ2-2
len: 14
d_gene: TRBD1
v_gene: TRBV2

CDR3aa: CASSIQKNTEAFF
j_gene: TRBJ1-1
len: 13
d_gene: -
v_gene: TRBV19

CDR3aa: CASSFGQGANAEAFF
j_gene: TRBJ1-1
len: 15
d_gene: TRBD1
v_gene: TRBV5-1

CDR3aa: CASSSGGGSPYEQYF
j_gene: TRBJ2-7
len: 15
d_gene: TRBD2
v_gene: TRBV7-2

CDR3aa: CASSLGGPYEQYF
j_gene: TRBJ2-7
len: 13
d_gene: -
v_gene: TRBV7-6

CDR3aa: CSVDSYRGQRGRTGNIQYF
j_gene: TRBJ2-4
len: 19
d_gene: TRBD1
v_gene: TRBV29-1

CDR3aa: CASSQDRGRGETQYF
j_gene: TRBJ2-5
len: 15
d_gene: -
v_gene: TRBV4-1

CDR3aa: CASSLVPGTGYEQFF
j_gene: TRBJ2-1
len: 15
d_gene: -
v_gene: TRBV5-6

CDR3aa: CAARGRTGELFF
j_gene: TRBJ2-2
len: 12
d_gene: -
v_gene: TRBV10-3

CDR3aa: CASSVEFRGELFF
j_gene: TRBJ1-4
len: 13
d_gene: -
v_gene: TRBV9

CDR3aa: CASSIRQGTDTQYF
j_gene: TRBJ2-3
len: 14
d_gene: TRBD1
v_gene: TRBV19

CDR3aa: CASSLGDNSRRETQYF
j_gene: TRBJ2-5
len: 16
d_gene: -
v_gene: TRBV7-7

CDR3aa: CASSSDRGADTQYF
j_gene: TRBJ2-3
len: 14
d_gene: TRBD1
v_gene: TRBV5-4

CDR3aa: CASSLQGYEQYF
j_gene: TRBJ2-7
len: 12
d_gene: -
v_gene: TRBV11-3

CDR3aa: CASSLGDRAEGTDTQYF
j_gene: TRBJ2-3
len: 17
d_gene: TRBD1
v_gene: TRBV5-1

CDR3aa: CASSLGRLRDSAYEQYF
j_gene: TRBJ2-7
len: 17
d_gene: TRBD1
v_gene: TRBV7-9

CDR3aa: CASSWAGSNQPQHF
j_gene: TRBJ1-5
len: 14
d_gene: -
v_gene: TRBV5-4

CDR3aa: CASSHFVGPHEQYF
j_gene: TRBJ2-7
len: 14
d_gene: -
v_gene: TRBV7-9

CDR3aa: CASSAPGGAHEQYF
j_gene: TRBJ2-7
len: 14
d_gene: TRBD2
v_gene: TRBV18

CDR3aa: CASSLTTGSSYEQYF
j_gene: TRBJ2-7
len: 15
d_gene: TRBD1
v_gene: TRBV7-2

CDR3aa: CASSSLGGQYF
j_gene: TRBJ2-7
len: 11
d_gene: -
v_gene: TRBV11-1

CDR3aa: CSVGAGGNYGYTF
j_gene: TRBJ1-2
len: 13
d_gene: -
v_gene: TRBV29-1

CDR3aa: CASRGQTGRYEQYF
j_gene: TRBJ2-7
len: 14
d_gene: -
v_gene: TRBV6-1

CDR3aa: CASSTLTHNQPQHF
j_gene: TRBJ1-5
len: 14
d_gene: -
v_gene: TRBV19

CDR3aa: CASSLSKNTEAFF
j_gene: TRBJ1-1
len: 13
d_gene: -
v_gene: TRBV7-7

CDR3aa: CAWSAGRQVHGYTF
j_gene: TRBJ1-2
len: 14
d_gene: -
v_gene: TRBV30

CDR3aa: CASSPSGNQPQHF
j_gene: TRBJ1-5
len: 13
d_gene: -
v_gene: TRBV9

CDR3aa: CSARTGGGTGELFF
j_gene: TRBJ2-2
len: 14
d_gene: TRBD1
v_gene: TRBV29-1

CDR3aa: CASSSQYSGANVLTF
j_gene: TRBJ2-6
len: 15
d_gene: -
v_gene: TRBV7-3

CDR3aa: CASSFSSGRGKRETQYF
j_gene: TRBJ2-5
len: 17
d_gene: TRBD2
v_gene: TRBV28

CDR3aa: CASSLFRAPAGRYNEQFF
j_gene: TRBJ2-1
len: 18
d_gene: -
v_gene: TRBV7-9

CDR3aa: CATSSVGSVDNIQYF
j_gene: TRBJ2-4
len: 15
d_gene: -
v_gene: TRBV15

CDR3aa: CASSLGVLAVGLEQFF
j_gene: TRBJ2-1
len: 16
d_gene: TRBD2
v_gene: TRBV7-2

CDR3aa: CASSIGAGGLDTQYF
j_gene: TRBJ2-3
len: 15
d_gene: TRBD2
v_gene: TRBV19

CDR3aa: CASETGATFSGANVLTF
j_gene: TRBJ2-6
len: 17
d_gene: TRBD1
v_gene: TRBV28

CDR3aa: CASSPGTGFSYEQYF
j_gene: TRBJ2-7
len: 15
d_gene: TRBD1
v_gene: TRBV9

CDR3aa: CASSLSRGSSDTQYF
j_gene: TRBJ2-3
len: 15
d_gene: -
v_gene: TRBV7-9

CDR3aa: CASSQGSGNQPQHF
j_gene: TRBJ1-5
len: 14
d_gene: -
v_gene: TRBV11-1

CDR3aa: CSVLGYEQYF
j_gene: TRBJ2-7
len: 10
d_gene: -
v_gene: TRBV29-1

CDR3aa: CASSPASGQETQYF
j_gene: TRBJ2-5
len: 14
d_gene: TRBD2
v_gene: TRBV5-1

CDR3aa: CASTLRRTGKEGYTF
j_gene: TRBJ1-2
len: 15
d_gene: TRBD1
v_gene: TRBV6-5

CDR3aa: CASSYGNGGRETQYF
j_gene: TRBJ2-5
len: 15
d_gene: -
v_gene: TRBV7-2

CDR3aa: CASSQGSPRGYTF
j_gene: TRBJ1-2
len: 13
d_gene: -
v_gene: TRBV14

CDR3aa: CSARDRETQYF
j_gene: TRBJ2-5
len: 11
d_gene: TRBD1
v_gene: TRBV29-1

CDR3aa: CASSTGIGSSYEQYF
j_gene: TRBJ2-7
len: 15
d_gene: -
v_gene: TRBV28

CDR3aa: CASTPRWTGEGYTF
j_gene: TRBJ1-2
len: 14
d_gene: TRBD1
v_gene: TRBV13

CDR3aa: CASSPSGRSTGELFF
j_gene: TRBJ2-2
len: 15
d_gene: TRBD2
v_gene: TRBV6-5

CDR3aa: CASSPTGGLYNEQFF
j_gene: TRBJ2-1
len: 15
d_gene: TRBD2
v_gene: TRBV5-5

CDR3aa: CASSLEGGRRGELFF
j_gene: TRBJ2-2
len: 15
d_gene: -
v_gene: TRBV7-6

CDR3aa: CASSVREGTEAFF
j_gene: TRBJ1-1
len: 13
d_gene: -
v_gene: TRBV9

CDR3aa: CASSSRTGRNTIYF
j_gene: TRBJ1-3
len: 14
d_gene: TRBD1
v_gene: TRBV11-2